This T cell receptor beta chain was obtained from a study of blood T cells in healthy people across ages. Broader study findings: No one knew whether donors had CMV, which possibly confounded expanded clonotype changes.

The CDR3 is 16 residues long. Trimming shortened V by 0 bases and J by 0 bases, and 9 bases separated the two germline ends. The germline CDR1 and CDR2 sequences are DFQATT and SNEGSKA (reference sequence). This clonotype was counted a few times. Its target is unknown. Primers used in a second PCR of about 6 to 11 cycles were a sample-barcoded 5' primer and a J-beta primer mix. One entry per CDR3 protein results from TCRdb running MiXCR on the 5' RACE reads. The table lists about 900,000 distinct CDR3 sequences, around 62% of them singletons. This rearrangement joins TRBV20-1 to TRBJ2-6; tentatively, D is TRBD1 (5 bases). This TCR was sampled from a man aged 25 to 45 in good health. Sequencing input: blood. DNA of the CDR3: TGCAGTGCTAGAGAACAAACAGGCTCTGGGGCCAACGTCCTGACTTTC. Translating gives CSAREQTGSGANVLTF.